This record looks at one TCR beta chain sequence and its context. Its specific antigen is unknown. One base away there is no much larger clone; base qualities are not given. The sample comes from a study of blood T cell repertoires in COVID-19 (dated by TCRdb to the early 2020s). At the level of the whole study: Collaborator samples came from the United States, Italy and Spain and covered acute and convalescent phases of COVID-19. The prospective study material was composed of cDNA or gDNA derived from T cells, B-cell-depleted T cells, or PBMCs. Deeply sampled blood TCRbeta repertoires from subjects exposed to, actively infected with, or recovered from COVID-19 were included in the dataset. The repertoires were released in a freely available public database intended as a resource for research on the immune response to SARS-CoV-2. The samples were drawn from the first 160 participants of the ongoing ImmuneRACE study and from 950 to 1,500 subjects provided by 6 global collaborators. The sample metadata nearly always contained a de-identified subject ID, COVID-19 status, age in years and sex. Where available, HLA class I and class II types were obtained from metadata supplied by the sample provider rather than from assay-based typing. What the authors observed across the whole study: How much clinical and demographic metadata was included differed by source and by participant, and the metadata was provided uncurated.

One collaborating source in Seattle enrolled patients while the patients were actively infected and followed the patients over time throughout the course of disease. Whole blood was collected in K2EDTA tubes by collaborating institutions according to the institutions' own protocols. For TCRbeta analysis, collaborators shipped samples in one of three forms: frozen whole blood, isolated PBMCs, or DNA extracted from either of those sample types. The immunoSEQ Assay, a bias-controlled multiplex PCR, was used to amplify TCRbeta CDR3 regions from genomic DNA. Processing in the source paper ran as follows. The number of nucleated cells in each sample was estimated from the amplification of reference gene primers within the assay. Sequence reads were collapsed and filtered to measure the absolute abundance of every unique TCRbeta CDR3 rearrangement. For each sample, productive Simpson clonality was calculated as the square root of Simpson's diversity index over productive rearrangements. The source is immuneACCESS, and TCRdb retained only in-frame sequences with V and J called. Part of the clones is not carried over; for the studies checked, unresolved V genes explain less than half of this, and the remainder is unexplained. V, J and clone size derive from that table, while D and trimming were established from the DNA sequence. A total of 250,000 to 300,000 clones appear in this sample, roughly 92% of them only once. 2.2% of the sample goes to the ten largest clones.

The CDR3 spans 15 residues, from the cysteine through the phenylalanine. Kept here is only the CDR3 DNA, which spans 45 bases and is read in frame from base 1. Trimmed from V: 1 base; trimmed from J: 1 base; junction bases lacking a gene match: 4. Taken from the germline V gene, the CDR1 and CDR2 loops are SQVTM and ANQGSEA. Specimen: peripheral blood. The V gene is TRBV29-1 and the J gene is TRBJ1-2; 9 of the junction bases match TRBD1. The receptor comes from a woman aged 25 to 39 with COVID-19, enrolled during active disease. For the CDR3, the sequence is CSVEGRGQGNYGYTF. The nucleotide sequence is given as TGCAGCGTTGAAGGGCGGGGACAGGGTAACTATGGCTACACCTTC.